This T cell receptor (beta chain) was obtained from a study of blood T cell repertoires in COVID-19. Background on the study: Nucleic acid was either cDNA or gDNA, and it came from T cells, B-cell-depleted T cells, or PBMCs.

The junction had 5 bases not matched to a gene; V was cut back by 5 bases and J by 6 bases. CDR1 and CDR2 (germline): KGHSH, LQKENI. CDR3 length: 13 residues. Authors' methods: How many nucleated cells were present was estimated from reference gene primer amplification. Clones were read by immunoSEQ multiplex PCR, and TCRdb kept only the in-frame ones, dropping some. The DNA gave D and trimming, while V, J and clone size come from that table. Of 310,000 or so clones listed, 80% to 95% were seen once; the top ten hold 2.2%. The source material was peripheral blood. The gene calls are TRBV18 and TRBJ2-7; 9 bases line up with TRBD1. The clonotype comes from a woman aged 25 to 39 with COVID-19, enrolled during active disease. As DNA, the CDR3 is TGTGCCAGCTCATTGGGACAGGGTGTCGAGCAGTACTTC. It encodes CASSLGQGVEQYF.